This TCR beta chain emerged from a study of blood T cells in healthy people across ages. This clonotype was seen a few times. Looked up from germline, CDR1 is MNHEY and CDR2 is SMNVEV (reference sequence). The V gene lost 4 bases and the J gene lost 0 bases, with 13 bases spanning the gap. The CDR3 is 16 amino acids. A second PCR of roughly 6 to 12 cycles used a sample-barcoded 5' primer and a J-beta primer mix. A single record per CDR3 protein comes from TCRdb applying MiXCR to the 5' RACE reads. The table shows about 1.8 million distinct CDR3 sequences, with roughly 52% occurring only once. The V and J genes are TRBV27 and TRBJ2-1, with a possible D match to TRBD2 (6 bases). The clonotype comes from a woman between 40 and 55 years old in good health. Sequences were obtained from blood. CDR3 region: CASSSWGGGSYNEQFF. Written as DNA, the CDR3 is TGTGCCAGCAGTTCGTGGGGAGGCGGCTCCTACAATGAGCAGTTCTTC.